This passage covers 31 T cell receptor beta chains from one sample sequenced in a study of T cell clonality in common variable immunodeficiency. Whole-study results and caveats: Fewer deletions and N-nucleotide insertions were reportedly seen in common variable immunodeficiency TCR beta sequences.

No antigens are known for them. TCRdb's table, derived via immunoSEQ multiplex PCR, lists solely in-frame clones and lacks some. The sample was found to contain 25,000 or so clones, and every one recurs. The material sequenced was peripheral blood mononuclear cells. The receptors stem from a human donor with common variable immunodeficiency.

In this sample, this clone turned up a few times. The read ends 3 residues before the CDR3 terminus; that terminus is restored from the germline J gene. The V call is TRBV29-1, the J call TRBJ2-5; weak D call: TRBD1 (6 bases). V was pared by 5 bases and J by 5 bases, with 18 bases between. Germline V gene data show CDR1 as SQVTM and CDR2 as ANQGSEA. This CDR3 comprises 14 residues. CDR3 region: CSVPEPDRWETQYF. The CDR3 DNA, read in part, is TGCAGCGTTCCGGAACCCGACAGGTGGGAGACC.

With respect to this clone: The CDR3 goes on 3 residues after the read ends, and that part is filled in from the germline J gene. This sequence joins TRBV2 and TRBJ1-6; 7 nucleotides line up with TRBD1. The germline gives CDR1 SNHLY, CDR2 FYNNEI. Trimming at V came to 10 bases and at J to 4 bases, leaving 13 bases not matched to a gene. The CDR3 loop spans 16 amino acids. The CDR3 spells CATHKEDRQYNSPLHF. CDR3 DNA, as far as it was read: TGTGCCACCCATAAGGAGGACAGGCAATATAATTCACCC.

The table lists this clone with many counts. CDR3 region: CASSFRTGVTEAFF. The sequenced part of the CDR3 DNA is TGTGCCAGCAGCTTCCGGACAGGGGTTACTGAA. V usage is TRBV5-6 and J usage is TRBJ1-1, with TRBD1 matching 9 bases. Coverage ceases 3 residues before the CDR3 finishes, and the germline J gene fills in the end. V dropped 2 bases and J dropped 5; count of bases not matched to a gene: 4. CDR1 SGHDT and CDR2 YYEEEE come from the germline V gene. The CDR3 covers 14 residues.

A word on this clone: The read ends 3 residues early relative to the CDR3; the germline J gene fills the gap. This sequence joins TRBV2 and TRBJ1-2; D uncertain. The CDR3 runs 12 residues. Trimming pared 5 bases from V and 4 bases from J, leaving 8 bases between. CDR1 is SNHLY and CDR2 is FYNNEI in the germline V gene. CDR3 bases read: TGTGCCAGCAGTCAGAGTCTCTATGGC. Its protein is CASSQSLYG. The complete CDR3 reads CASSQSLYGYTF.

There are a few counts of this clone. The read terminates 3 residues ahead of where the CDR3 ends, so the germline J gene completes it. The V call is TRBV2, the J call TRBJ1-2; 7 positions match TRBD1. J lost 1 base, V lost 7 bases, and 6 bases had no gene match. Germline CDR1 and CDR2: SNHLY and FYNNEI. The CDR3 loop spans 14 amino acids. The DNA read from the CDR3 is TGTGCCAGCATTGCAGGGGGAGGTAACTATGGC. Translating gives CASIAGGGNYG. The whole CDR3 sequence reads CASIAGGGNYGYTF.

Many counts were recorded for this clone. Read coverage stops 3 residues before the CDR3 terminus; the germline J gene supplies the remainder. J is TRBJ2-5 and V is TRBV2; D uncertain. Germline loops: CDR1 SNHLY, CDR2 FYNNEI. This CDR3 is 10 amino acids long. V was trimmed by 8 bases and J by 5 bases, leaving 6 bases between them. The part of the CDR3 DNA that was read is TGTGCCAGCGCTCGGGAGACC. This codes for CASARET. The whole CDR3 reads CASARETQYF.

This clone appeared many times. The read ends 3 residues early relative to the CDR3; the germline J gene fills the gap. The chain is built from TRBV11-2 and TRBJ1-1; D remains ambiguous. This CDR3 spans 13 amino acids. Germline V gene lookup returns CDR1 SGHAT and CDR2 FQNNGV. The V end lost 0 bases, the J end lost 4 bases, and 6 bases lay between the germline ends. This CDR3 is CASSLDSLTEAFF. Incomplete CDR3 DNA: TGTGCCAGCAGCTTAGATTCCCTCACTGAA.

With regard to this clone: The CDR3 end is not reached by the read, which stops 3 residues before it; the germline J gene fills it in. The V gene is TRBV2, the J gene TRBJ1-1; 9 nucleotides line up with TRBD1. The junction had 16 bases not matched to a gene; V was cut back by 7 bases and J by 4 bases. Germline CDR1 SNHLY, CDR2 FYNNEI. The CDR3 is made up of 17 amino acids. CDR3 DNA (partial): TGTGCCAGCAACCGAGGGCGGGGGACAGGGAGGTCCACTGAA. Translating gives CASNRGRGTGRSTE. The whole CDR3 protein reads CASNRGRGTGRSTEAFF.

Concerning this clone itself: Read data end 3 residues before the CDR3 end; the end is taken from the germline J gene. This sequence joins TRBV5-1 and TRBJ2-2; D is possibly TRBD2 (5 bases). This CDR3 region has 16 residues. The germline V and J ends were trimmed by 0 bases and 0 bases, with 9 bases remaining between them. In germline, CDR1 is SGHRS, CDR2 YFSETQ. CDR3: CASSLGAVANTGELFF. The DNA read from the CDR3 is TGCGCCAGCAGCTTGGGAGCGGTGGCGAACACCGGGGAG.

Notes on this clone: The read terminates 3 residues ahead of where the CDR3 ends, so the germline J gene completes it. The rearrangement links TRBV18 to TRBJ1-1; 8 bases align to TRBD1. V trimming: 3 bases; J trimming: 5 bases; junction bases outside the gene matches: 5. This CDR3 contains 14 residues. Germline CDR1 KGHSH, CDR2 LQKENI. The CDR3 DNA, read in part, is TGTGCCAGCTCACCCGGACAGGGAGGAACTGAA. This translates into CASSPGQGGTE. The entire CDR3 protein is CASSPGQGGTEAFF.

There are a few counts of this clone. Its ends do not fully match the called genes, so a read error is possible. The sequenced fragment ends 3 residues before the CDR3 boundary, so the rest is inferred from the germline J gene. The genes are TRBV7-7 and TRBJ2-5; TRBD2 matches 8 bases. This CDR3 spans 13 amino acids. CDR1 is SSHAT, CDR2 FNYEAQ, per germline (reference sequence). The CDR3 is CASSPLAVETQYF. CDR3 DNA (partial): TGTGCTAGCAGCCCACTAGCGGTGGAGACC.

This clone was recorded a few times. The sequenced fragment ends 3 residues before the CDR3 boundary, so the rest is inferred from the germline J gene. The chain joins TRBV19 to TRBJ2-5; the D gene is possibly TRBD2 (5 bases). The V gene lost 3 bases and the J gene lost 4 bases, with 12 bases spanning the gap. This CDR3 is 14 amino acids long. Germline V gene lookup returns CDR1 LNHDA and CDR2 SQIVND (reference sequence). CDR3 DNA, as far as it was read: TGTGCCAGTAGTATCGGGCTAGCCGGAGAGACC. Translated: CASSIGLAGET. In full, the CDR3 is CASSIGLAGETQYF.

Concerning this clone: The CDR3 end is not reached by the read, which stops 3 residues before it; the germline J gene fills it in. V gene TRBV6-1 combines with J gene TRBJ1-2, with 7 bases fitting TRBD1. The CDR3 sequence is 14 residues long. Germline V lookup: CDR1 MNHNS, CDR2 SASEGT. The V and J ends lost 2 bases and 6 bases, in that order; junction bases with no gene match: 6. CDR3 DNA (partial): TGTGCCAGCAGTGAACTAAGGACAGGCCATGGC. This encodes CASSELRTGHG. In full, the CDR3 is CASSELRTGHGYTF.

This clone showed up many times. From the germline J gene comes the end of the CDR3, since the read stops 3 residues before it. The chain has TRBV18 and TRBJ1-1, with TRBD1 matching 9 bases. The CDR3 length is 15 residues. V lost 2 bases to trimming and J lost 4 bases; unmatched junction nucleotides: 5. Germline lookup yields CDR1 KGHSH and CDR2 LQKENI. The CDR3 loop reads CASSPNAGQGTEAFF. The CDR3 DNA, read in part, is TGTGCCAGCTCACCAAACGCGGGACAGGGCACTGAA.

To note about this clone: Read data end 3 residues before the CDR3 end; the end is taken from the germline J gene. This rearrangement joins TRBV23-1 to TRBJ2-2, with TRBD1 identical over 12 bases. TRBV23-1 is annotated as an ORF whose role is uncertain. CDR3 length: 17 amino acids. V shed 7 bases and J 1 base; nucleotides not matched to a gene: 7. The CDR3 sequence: CASNRDRGLMNTGELFF. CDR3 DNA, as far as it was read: TGCGCCAGCAACCGGGACAGGGGGCTTATGAACACCGGGGAG.

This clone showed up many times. The CDR3 region is CASSFIRTSRNEQFF. The sequenced part of the CDR3 DNA is TGTGCCAGCAGTTTTATCAGGACTAGTAGAAATGAG. The rearrangement links TRBV28 to TRBJ2-1, with 7 positions matching TRBD2. The observed sequence ends 3 residues before the CDR3 terminus, with the missing tail filled in from the germline J gene. Trimming removed 3 bases from V and 7 bases from J; junction bases left unmatched: 9. CDR3 size: 15 residues. From germline, CDR1 is MDHEN and CDR2 SYDVKM.

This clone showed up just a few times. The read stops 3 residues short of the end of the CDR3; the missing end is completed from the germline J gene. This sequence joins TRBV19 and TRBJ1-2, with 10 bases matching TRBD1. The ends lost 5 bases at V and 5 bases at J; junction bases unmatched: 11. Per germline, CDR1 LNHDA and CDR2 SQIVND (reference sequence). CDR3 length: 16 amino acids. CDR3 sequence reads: CASSPLGQGVPYGYTF. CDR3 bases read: TGTGCCAGTAGTCCTCTTGGACAGGGGGTCCCGTATGGC.

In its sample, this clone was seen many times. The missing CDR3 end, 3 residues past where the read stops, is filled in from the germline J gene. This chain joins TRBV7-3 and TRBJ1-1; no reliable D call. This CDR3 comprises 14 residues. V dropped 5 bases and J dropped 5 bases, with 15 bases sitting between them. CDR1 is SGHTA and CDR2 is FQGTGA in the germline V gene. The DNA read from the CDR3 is TGTGCCAGCAGCCCCACACGGGGTTCGACTGAA. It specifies CASSPTRGSTE. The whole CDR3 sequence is CASSPTRGSTEAFF.

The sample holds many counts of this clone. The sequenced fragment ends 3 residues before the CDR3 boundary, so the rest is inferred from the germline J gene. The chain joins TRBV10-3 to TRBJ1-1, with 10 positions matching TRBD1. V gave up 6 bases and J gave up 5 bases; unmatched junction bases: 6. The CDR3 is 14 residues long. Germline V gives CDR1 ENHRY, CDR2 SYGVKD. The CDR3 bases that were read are TGTGCCATCAGCCGACAGGGGGCGGAAACTGAA. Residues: CAISRQGAETE. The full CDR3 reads CAISRQGAETEAFF.

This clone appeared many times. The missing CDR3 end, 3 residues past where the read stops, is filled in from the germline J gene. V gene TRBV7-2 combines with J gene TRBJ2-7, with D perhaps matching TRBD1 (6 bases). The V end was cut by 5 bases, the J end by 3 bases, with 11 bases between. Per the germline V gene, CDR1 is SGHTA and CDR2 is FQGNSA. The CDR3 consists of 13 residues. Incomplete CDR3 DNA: TGTGCCAGCAGCATGGGACATTTCTACGAG. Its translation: CASSMGHFYE. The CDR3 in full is CASSMGHFYEQYF.

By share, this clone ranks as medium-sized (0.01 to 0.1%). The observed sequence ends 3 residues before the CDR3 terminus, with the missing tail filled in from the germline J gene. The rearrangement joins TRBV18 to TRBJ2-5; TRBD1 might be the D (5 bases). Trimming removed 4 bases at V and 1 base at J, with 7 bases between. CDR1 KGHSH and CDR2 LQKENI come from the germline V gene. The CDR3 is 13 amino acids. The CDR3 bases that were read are TGTGCCAGCTCACTGGACATCCAAGAGACC. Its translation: CASSLDIQET. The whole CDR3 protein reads CASSLDIQETQYF. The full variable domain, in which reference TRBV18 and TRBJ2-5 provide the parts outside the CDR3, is NAGVMQNPRHLVRRRGQEARLRCSPMKGHSHVYWYRQLPEEGLKFMVYLQKENIIDESGMPKERFSAEFPKEGPSILRIQQVVRGDSAAYFCASSLDIQETQYFGPGTRLLVL.

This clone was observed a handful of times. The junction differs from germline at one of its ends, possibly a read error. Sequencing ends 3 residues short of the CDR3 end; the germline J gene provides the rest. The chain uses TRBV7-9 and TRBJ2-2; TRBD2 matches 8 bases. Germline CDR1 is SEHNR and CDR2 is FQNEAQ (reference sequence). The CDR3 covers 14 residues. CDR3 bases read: TGTTCCAGCACCGGGGGGGAAAGGAGTGGGGAG. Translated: CSSTGGERSGE. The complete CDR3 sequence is CSSTGGERSGELFF.

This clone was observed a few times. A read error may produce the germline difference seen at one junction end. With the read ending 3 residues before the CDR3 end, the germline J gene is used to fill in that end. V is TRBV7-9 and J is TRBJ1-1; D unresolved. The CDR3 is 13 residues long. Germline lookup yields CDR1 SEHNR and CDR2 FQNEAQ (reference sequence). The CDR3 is CSSSFPSNTEAFF. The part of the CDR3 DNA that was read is TGTTCCAGCAGCTTTCCTTCGAACACTGAA.

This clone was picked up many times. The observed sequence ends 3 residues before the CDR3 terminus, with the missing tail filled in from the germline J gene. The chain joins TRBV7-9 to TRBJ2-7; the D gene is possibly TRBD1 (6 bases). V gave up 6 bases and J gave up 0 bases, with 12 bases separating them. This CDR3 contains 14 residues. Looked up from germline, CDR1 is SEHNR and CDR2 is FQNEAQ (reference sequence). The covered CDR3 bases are TGTGCCAGCAGTCCACAGGGTAGCTCCTACGAG. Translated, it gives CASSPQGSSYE. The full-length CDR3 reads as CASSPQGSSYEQYF.

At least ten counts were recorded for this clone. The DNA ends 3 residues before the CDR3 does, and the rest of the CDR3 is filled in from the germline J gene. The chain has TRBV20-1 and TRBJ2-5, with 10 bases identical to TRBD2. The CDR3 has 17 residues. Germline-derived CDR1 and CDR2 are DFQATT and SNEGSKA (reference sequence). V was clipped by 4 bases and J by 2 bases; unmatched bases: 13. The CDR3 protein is CSAIEAGGSKRQETQYF. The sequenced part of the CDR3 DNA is TGCAGTGCTATCGAAGCGGGGGGGTCGAAAAGGCAAGAGACC.

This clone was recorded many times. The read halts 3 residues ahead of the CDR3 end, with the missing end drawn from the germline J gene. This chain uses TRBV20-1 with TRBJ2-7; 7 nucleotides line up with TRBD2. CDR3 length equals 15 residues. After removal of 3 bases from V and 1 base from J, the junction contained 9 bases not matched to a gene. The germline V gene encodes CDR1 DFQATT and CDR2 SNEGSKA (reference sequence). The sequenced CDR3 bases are TGCAGTGCTAGGGGGGGGGTCGGGACTTCCTACGAG. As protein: CSARGGVGTSYE. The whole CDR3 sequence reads CSARGGVGTSYEQYF.

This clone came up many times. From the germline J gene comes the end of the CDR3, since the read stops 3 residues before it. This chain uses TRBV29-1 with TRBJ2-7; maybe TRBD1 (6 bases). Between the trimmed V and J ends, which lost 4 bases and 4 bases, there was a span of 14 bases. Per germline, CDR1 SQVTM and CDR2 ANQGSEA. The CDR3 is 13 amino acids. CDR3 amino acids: CSVARLQGYEQYF. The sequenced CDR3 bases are TGCAGCGTTGCCCGGCTACAGGGATACGAG.

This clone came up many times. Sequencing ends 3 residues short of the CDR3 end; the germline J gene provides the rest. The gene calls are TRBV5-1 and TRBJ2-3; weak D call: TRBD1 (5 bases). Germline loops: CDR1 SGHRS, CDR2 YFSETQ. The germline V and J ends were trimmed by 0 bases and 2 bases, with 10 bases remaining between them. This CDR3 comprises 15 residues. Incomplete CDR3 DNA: TGCGCCAGCAGCTTGGGACAGCGACTCACAGATACG. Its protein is CASSLGQRLTDT. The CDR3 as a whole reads CASSLGQRLTDTQYF.

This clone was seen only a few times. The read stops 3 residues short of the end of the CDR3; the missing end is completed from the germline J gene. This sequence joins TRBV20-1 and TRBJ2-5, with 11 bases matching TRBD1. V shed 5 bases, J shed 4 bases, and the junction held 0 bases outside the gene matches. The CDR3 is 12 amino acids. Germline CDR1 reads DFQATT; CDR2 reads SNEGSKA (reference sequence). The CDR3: CSAGTGGETQYF. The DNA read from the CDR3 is TGCAGTGCTGGGACAGGGGGAGAGACC.

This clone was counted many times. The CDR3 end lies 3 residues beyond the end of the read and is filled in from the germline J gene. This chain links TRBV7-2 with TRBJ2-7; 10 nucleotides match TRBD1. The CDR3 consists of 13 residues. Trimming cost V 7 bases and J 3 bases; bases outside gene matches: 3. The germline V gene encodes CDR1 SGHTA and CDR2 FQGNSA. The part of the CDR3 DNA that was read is TGTGCCAGCACCAGGACAGGGGGCTACGAG. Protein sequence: CASTRTGGYE. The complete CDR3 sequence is CASTRTGGYEQYF.

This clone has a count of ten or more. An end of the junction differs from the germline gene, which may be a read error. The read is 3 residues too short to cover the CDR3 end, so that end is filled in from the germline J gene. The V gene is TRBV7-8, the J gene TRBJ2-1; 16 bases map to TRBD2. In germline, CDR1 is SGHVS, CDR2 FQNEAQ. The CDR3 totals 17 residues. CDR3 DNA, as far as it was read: TGTGCCAGTAGCTCGGGACTAGCGGGGGGGCCTCGTAATGAG. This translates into CASSSGLAGGPRNE. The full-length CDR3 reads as CASSSGLAGGPRNEQFF.